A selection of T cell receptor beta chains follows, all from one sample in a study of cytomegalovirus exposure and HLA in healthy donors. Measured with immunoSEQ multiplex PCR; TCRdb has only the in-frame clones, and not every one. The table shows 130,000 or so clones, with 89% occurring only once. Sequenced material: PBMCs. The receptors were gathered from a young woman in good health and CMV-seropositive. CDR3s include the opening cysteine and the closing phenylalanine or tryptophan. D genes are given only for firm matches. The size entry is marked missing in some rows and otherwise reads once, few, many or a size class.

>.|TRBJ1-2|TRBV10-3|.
TGTGCCATCAGTGACCCGAAGACGACAGGTTCAAAGGGCTACACCTTC
CAISDPKTTGSKGYTF
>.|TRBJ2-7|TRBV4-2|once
TGTGCCAGCAGCCACTGGGGCCAGGCGGACGAGCAGTACTTC
CASSHWGQADEQYF
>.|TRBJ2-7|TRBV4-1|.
TGCGCCAGCAGCCCAAGGACAGCGGAATGGGAGCAGTACTTC
CASSPRTAEWEQYF
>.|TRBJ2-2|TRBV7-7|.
TGTGCCAGCAGCTCAACCCTGAGGTCCTCCACCGGGGAGCTGTTTTTT
CASSSTLRSSTGELFF
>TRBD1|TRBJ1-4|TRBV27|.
TGTGCCAGCAGTGCACAGGGGCGGGTCGAAAAACTGTTTTTT
CASSAQGRVEKLFF
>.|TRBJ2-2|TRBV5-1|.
TGCGCCAGCAGCTTGTCTGGGGGGGGCTACACCGGGGAGCTGTTTTTT
CASSLSGGGYTGELFF
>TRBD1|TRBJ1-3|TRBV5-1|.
TGCGCCAGCAGCCTGGGACAGGCCAACACCATATATTTT
CASSLGQANTIYF
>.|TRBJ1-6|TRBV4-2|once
TGTGCCAGCAGCCAAGTGACCGGAAGCGGCAATTCACCCCTCCACTTT
CASSQVTGSGNSPLHF
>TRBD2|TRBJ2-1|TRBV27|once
TGTGCCAGCAGTTCTGCCAGCGGGGGCGGATATGAGCAGTTCTTC
CASSSASGGGYEQFF
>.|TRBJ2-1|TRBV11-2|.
TGTGCCAGCAGTTTCCAGGAGCAGTTCTTC
CASSFQEQFF
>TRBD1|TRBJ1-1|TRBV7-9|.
TGTGCCAGCAGCTTAGCGCAGGGACAGGGGAACACTGAAGCTTTCTTT
CASSLAQGQGNTEAFF
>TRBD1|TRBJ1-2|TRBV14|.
TGTGCCAGCAGCCAAGTTTGGCAGGGGGATCACTATGGCTACACCTTC
CASSQVWQGDHYGYTF
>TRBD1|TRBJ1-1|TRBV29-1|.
TGCAGCGCTCAGGGGGCCATCGGTACAGCTTTCTTT
CSAQGAIGTAFF
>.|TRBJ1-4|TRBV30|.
TGTGCCTGGAGGCATTCTGGGCAGAGTAATGAAAAACTGTTTTTT
CAWRHSGQSNEKLFF
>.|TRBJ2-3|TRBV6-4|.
TGTGCCAGCAGACGAACGGCGGGATACACAGATACGCAGTATTTT
CASRRTAGYTDTQYF
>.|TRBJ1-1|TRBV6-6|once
TGTGCCAGCAGCCCCGCCGGAGGTATGAACACTGAAGCTTTCTTT
CASSPAGGMNTEAFF
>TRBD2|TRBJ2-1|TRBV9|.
TGTGCCAGCAGCGTAGCACGTGCGGGGGTGGAGCAGTTCTTC
CASSVARAGVEQFF
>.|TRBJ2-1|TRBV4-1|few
TGCGCCAGCAGCCAAGTAAGGCTGACTTTTTACAATGAGCAGTTCTTC
CASSQVRLTFYNEQFF
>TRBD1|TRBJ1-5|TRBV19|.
TGTGCCAGTAGTTTACAGGGGAGTCAGCCCCAGCATTTT
CASSLQGSQPQHF
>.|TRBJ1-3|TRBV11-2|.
TGTGCCAGCAGCTTAGAGGGCAGACGCTCTGGAAACACCATATATTTT
CASSLEGRRSGNTIYF
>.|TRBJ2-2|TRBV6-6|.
TGTGCCAGCAGTTACTCGCAGGGTTACACCGGGGAGCTGTTTTTT
CASSYSQGYTGELFF
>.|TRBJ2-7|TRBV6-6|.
TGTGCCAGCAGCAGACCGAGGCAGGGTCTGAACGAGCAGTACTTC
CASSRPRQGLNEQYF
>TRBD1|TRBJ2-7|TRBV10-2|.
TGCGCCAGCAGTGGCGGCTTGGACAGGAACTTTTACGAGCAGTACTTC
CASSGGLDRNFYEQYF
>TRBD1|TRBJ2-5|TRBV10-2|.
TGCGCCAGCAGTGACTTCCGACGGGACAGGGCCCAAGAGACCCAGTACTTC
CASSDFRRDRAQETQYF
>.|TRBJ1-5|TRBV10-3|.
TGTGCCATCAGTGAGTCTTTTCGGGCAGGGTATAGCAATCAGCCCCAGCATTTT
CAISESFRAGYSNQPQHF
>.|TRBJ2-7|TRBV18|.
TGTGCCAGCTCGGTTGACAAGTTCTACGAGCAGTACTTC
CASSVDKFYEQYF
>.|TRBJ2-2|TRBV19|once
TGTGCCAGTATTCAAGTGGGAGACACCGGGGAGCTGTTTTTT
CASIQVGDTGELFF
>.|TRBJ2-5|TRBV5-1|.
TGCGCCAGCAGCTTGGGTATGGGGACGGGGGTTGCGGAGACCCAGTACTTC
CASSLGMGTGVAETQYF
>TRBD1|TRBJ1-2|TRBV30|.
TGTGCCTGGAGGAAGATCATCCGGGACAGGGGGTATGGCTACACCTTC
CAWRKIIRDRGYGYTF
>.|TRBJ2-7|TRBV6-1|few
TGTGCCAGCAGTCCTTTCTACGAGCAGTACTTC
CASSPFYEQYF
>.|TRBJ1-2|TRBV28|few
TGTGCCAGCAGTTTAGACGGAGGCTATGGCTACACCTTC
CASSLDGGYGYTF
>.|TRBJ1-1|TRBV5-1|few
TGCGCCAGCAAAGGGGGTGGCACTGAAGCTTTCTTT
CASKGGGTEAFF
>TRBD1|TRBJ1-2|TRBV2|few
TGTGCCAGCAGTGTTGGGGGTACCAGGGGGCACACCTTC
CASSVGGTRGHTF
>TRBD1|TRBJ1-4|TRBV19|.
TGTGCCAGTAGCCCTCTGGAGACAGGGGAGGAAAAACTGTTTTTT
CASSPLETGEEKLFF
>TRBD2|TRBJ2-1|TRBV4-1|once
TGCGCCAGCAGCCAAGAAGGTCTAGCGGGGCAGCACAATGAGCAGTTCTTC
CASSQEGLAGQHNEQFF
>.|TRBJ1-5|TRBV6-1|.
TGTGCCAGCAGTGCACCACAGGTTACCAATCAGCCCCAGCATTTT
CASSAPQVTNQPQHF
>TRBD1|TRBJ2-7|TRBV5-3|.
TGTGCCTCCAAAATCGGACAGGGGAGGCTCGACGAGCAGTACTTC
CASKIGQGRLDEQYF
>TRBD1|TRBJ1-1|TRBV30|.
TGTGCCTGCGACAGGGTCACTGAAGCTTTCTTT
CACDRVTEAFF
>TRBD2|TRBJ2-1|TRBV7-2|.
TGTGCCAGCAGCTTAGGAGGGACTAGCGGGCGGAATGAGCAGTTCTTC
CASSLGGTSGRNEQFF
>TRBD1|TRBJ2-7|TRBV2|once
TGTGCCAGCATCTTAGGGGACAGGGGGGGAGAGCAGTACTTC
CASILGDRGGEQYF
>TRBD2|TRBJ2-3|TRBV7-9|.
TGTGCCAGCAGCTTCATAGCGGGGGACACAGATACGCAGTATTTT
CASSFIAGDTDTQYF
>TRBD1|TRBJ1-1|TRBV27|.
TGTGCCAGCAGTTTCAACCCGGACAGGTACATGAACACTGAAGCTTTCTTT
CASSFNPDRYMNTEAFF